What follows are 10 T cell receptor beta chains derived from one specimen sequenced in a study of T cell clones after liver transplantation. Assay: immunoSEQ multiplex PCR; the TCRdb copy retains only in-frame clones and omits some. The sample has around 19,000 clones; 75% to 80% are singletons. Sequenced material: CD8+ T cells from blood, taken 54 months after liver transplant. The source is a human patient who received a liver transplant. Some T cells may have come from the graft donor.

This clone has only a few counts. V usage is TRBV30 and J usage is TRBJ2-1; D perhaps matches TRBD1 (5 bases). Looked up from germline, CDR1 is GTSNPN and CDR2 is SVGIG (reference sequence). Trimming cost V 2 bases and J 7 bases, with 9 bases left between them. The CDR3 is made up of 12 amino acids. CDR3: CAWSIQGNEQFF. For the CDR3, the DNA is TGTGCCTGGAGTATCCAGGGAAATGAGCAGTTCTTC.

The V gene is TRBV6-5, the J gene TRBJ2-7, with 9 positions matching TRBD2. In germline, CDR1 is MNHEY, CDR2 SVGAGI. This CDR3 region has 16 residues. The trim removed 3 bases at V and 0 bases at J, leaving 6 bases unmatched. CDR3 sequence: CASSYGLAGSSYEQYF. In DNA form, the CDR3 reads TGTGCCAGCAGTTATGGGCTAGCGGGGAGCTCCTACGAGCAGTACTTC.

There are a few counts of this clone. As the CDR3 is not closed by the conserved phenylalanine or tryptophan, this likely results from a read error. It is unclear where the CDR3 begins or ends on the DNA, so no DNA is shown, and the CDR3 is as TCRdb lists it. The CDR3: CASRVMGR. This chain joins TRBV11-1 and TRBJ1-2. The CDR3 totals 8 residues, both ends included. Germline CDR1 is SGHAT and CDR2 is FQDESV (reference sequence).

The CDR3 spells CASYPGSAYEQYF. Written as DNA, the CDR3 is TGTGCCTCCTATCCGGGGTCTGCCTACGAGCAGTACTTC. V gene TRBV19 combines with J gene TRBJ2-7; D might be TRBD2 (5 bases). Germline CDR1 is LNHDA and CDR2 is SQIVND (reference sequence). Trimming removed 11 bases at V and 2 bases at J, with 16 bases between. This CDR3 is 13 amino acids long.

The V call is TRBV11-2, the J call TRBJ2-7, with a weak D call TRBD2 (5 bases). Looked up from germline, CDR1 is SGHAT and CDR2 is FQNNGV. The CDR3 has 15 residues. Deletions cut 0 bases from V and 3 bases from J, with 12 bases between. The chain's CDR3 is CASSLEAEGSYEQYF. In DNA form, the CDR3 reads TGTGCCAGCAGCTTAGAGGCTGAGGGAAGCTACGAGCAGTACTTC.

This clone was recorded once. This chain joins TRBV5-6 and TRBJ1-1; D remains ambiguous. The germline V gene encodes CDR1 SGHDT and CDR2 YYEEEE. V was shortened by 4 bases and J by 0 bases, with 10 bases between the two germline ends. CDR3 length: 14 amino acids. CDR3 region: CASSVEGVNTEAFF. CDR3 in DNA: TGTGCCAGCAGCGTGGAAGGCGTGAACACTGAAGCTTTCTTT.

This clone was picked up one time. The genes are TRBV7-6 and TRBJ1-1; D ambiguous. Germline V gene sequence: CDR1 SGHVS, CDR2 FNYEAQ. V was clipped by 5 bases and J by 0 bases, with 13 bases between them. CDR3 length: 15 amino acids. CDR3 nucleotide sequence: TGTGCCAGCAGCCTGCAACTGGGGATGAACACTGAAGCTTTCTTT. This gives the protein CASSLQLGMNTEAFF. The full variable domain, rest sourced from reference TRBV7-6 and TRBJ1-1, is GAGVSQSPRYKVTKRGQDVALRCDPISGHVSLYWYRQALGQGPEFLTYFNYEAQQDKSGLPNDRFSAERPEGSISTLTIQRTEQRDSAMYRCASSLQLGMNTEAFFGQGTRLTVV.

This chain uses TRBV6-5 with TRBJ2-1; D is undetermined. V dropped 6 bases and J dropped 0 bases, with 6 bases sitting between them. This CDR3 is built from 13 residues. Looked up from germline, CDR1 is MNHEY and CDR2 is SVGAGI. CDR3 nucleotide sequence: TGTGCCAGCAGCCTCAGCTCCTACAATGAGCAGTTCTTC. Its translation: CASSLSSYNEQFF.

The chain couples TRBV7-9 to TRBJ2-5; 11 bases map to TRBD1. The CDR3 spans 17 residues. Germline CDR1 SEHNR, CDR2 FQNEAQ (reference sequence). Trimming at V came to 4 bases and at J to 5 bases, leaving 12 bases not matched to a gene. In DNA, the CDR3 is TGTGCCAGCAGCTCGGGGGACAGGGGGGTAAAGAAGGAGACCCAGTACTTC. It codes for CASSSGDRGVKKETQYF.

The rearrangement joins TRBV19 to TRBJ1-3; D gene unclear. The germline V gene has CDR1 LNHDA and CDR2 SQIVND (reference sequence). CDR3 length: 14 residues. Trimming removed 7 bases from V and 1 base from J, with 11 bases in between. This chain's CDR3 is CASIKGRSGNTIYF. In nucleotides, the CDR3 is TGTGCCAGTATTAAGGGAAGATCTGGAAACACCATATATTTT.